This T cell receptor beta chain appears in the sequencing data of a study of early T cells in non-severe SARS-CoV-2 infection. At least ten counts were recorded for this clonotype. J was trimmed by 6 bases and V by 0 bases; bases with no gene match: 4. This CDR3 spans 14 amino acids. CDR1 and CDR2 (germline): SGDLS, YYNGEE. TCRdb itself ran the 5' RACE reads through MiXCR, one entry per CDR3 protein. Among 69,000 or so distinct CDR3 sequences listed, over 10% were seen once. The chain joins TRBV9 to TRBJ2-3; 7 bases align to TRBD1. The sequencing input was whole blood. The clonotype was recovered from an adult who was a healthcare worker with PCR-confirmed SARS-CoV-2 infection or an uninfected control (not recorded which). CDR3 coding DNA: TGTGCCAGCAGCGTAGGCTCCAGGGGGGATACGCAGTATTTT. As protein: CASSVGSRGDTQYF. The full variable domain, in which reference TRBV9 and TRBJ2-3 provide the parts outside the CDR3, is DSGVTQTPKHLITATGQRVTLRCSPRSGDLSVYWYQQSLDQGLQFLIQYYNGEERAKGNILERFSAQQFPDLHSELNLSSLELGDSALYFCASSVGSRGDTQYFGPGTRLTVL.